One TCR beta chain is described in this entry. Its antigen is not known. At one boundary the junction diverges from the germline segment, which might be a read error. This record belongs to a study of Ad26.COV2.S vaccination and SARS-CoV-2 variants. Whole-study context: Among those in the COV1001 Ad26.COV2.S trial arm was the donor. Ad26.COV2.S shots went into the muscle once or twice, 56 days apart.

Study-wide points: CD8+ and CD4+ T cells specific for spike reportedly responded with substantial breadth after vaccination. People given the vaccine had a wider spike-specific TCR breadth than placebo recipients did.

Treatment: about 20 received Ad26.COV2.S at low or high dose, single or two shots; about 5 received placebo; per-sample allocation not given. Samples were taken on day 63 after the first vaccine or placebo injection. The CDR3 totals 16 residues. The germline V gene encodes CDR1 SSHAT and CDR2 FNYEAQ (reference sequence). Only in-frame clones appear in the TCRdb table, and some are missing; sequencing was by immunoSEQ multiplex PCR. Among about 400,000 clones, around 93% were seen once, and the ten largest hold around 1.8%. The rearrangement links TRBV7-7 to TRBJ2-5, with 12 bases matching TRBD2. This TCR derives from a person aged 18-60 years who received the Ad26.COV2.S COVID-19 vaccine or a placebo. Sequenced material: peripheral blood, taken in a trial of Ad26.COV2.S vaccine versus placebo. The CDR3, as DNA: TGTGCTAGCAGCCCGCGGACTAGCGGGGAAGGGGAGACCCAGTACTTC. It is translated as CASSPRTSGEGETQYF.